The 25 T cell receptor beta chains given below trace back to one sample, sequenced in a study of control samples from healthy donors and cancer patients. The data were produced by immunoSEQ multiplex PCR, yet TCRdb's version contains in-frame clones alone and is incomplete. Of fewer than 130,000 clones listed, 88% are singletons. The sample consisted of PBMCs. Source of these receptors: a woman aged 60-70 years with lung cancer.

The chain is built from TRBV3-1 (or the pseudogene TRBV3-2) and TRBJ2-6, with no clear D. The germline CDR1 and CDR2 sequences are LGHDT and YNNKEL (reference sequence). Trimming pared 5 bases from V and 0 bases from J, leaving 5 bases between. The CDR3 contains 14 residues. The CDR3 is CASSSSSGANVLTF. CDR3 DNA sequence: TGTGCCAGCAGCTCCAGCTCTGGGGCCAACGTCCTGACTTTC.

This clone occurred a few times. One junction end disagrees with the germline gene, perhaps due to a read error. This chain links TRBV7-7 with TRBJ2-1; 14 bases map to TRBD2. This CDR3 is 15 amino acids long. The germline gives CDR1 SSHAT, CDR2 FNYEAQ (reference sequence). This chain's CDR3 is CASSPRTSGGSEQFF. In DNA form, the CDR3 reads TGTGCTAGCAGCCCACGGACTAGCGGGGGGTCGGAGCAGTTCTTC.

The genes are TRBV9 and TRBJ2-7, with 10 positions matching TRBD1. Germline CDR1 is SGDLS and CDR2 is YYNGEE. V lost 2 bases, J lost 4 bases, and 6 bases stayed unmatched. The CDR3 loop spans 15 amino acids. CDR3 nucleotide sequence: TGTGCCAGCAGCGTGCGACAGGGGGCTCAATACGAGCAGTACTTC. It encodes CASSVRQGAQYEQYF. The full variable domain, with the rest looked up from reference TRBV9 and TRBJ2-7, is DSGVTQTPKHLITATGQRVTLRCSPRSGDLSVYWYQQSLDQGLQFLIQYYNGEERAKGNILERFSAQQFPDLHSELNLSSLELGDSALYFCASSVRQGAQYEQYFGPGTRLTVT.

The chain couples TRBV19 to TRBJ1-6, with TRBD1 as a possible D gene (6 bases). V was shortened by 9 bases and J by 9 bases, with 15 bases between the two germline ends. This CDR3 comprises 13 residues. The V gene's germline CDR1 is LNHDA and CDR2 SQIVND (reference sequence). The CDR3 loop reads CASITGHGSPLHF. CDR3 nucleotide sequence: TGTGCCAGCATCACAGGGCATGGTTCACCCCTCCACTTT.

The chain carries TRBV4-1 and TRBJ1-1; TRBD1 matches 8 bases. CDR3 length equals 15 residues. J was trimmed by 12 bases and V by 3 bases; bases with no gene match: 15. Germline V gene data show CDR1 as MGHRA and CDR2 as YSYEKL. The chain's CDR3 is CASSQLSTGEVLPFF. The CDR3, as DNA: TGCGCCAGCAGCCAGCTTTCGACAGGGGAGGTGTTGCCTTTCTTT.

The CDR3 DNA reads as TGTGCCAGCAGTCGATCGGGGGGGAGAGGGGGTGAGCAGTACTTC. Protein sequence: CASSRSGGRGGEQYF. The chain combines TRBV6-6 with TRBJ2-7, with 8 bases matching TRBD2. The germline V gene encodes CDR1 MNHNY and CDR2 SVGAGI (reference sequence). This CDR3 comprises 15 residues. V shed 5 bases, J shed 7 bases, and the junction held 13 bases outside the gene matches.

The chain recombines TRBV12-3 or TRBV12-4 with TRBJ1-5; D is ambiguous. This CDR3 has 12 amino acids. V lost 1 base to trimming and J lost 5 bases, with 3 bases between them. CDR3 sequence reads: CASSLGDQPQHF. In DNA form, the CDR3 reads TGTGCCAGCAGTTTAGGGGATCAGCCCCAGCATTTT.

V is TRBV2 and J is TRBJ1-1, with D tentatively TRBD1 (5 bases). In germline, CDR1 is SNHLY, CDR2 FYNNEI. The V and J ends lost 2 bases and 4 bases respectively, with 17 bases between them. The CDR3 is 16 amino acids. Written as DNA, the CDR3 is TGTGCCAGCAGTGAAAACCCCGGGACGTCCGCCACTGAAGCTTTCTTT. This sequence encodes CASSENPGTSATEAFF.

The chain recombines TRBV11-1 with TRBJ1-1; D gene ambiguous. V was cut by 0 bases and J by 3 bases, with 8 bases left in between. The CDR3 loop spans 14 amino acids. Germline loops: CDR1 SGHAT, CDR2 FQDESV (reference sequence). CDR3 region: CASSLADHHTEAFF. In DNA form, the CDR3 reads TGTGCCAGCAGCTTAGCGGACCACCACACTGAAGCTTTCTTT. The entire variable domain, with the rest obtained from reference TRBV11-1 and TRBJ1-1, is as follows: EAEVAQSPRYKITEKSQAVAFWCDPISGHATLYWYRQILGQGPELLVQFQDESVVDDSQLPKDRFSAERLKGVDSTLKIQPAELGDSAMYLCASSLADHHTEAFFGQGTRLTVV.

V and J are TRBV29-1 and TRBJ1-3; the D is unclear. Germline V gene sequence: CDR1 SQVTM, CDR2 ANQGSEA. The CDR3 extends over 12 amino acids. V gave up 7 bases and J gave up 2 bases, with 9 bases separating them. CDR3 amino acids: CSAWEPGNTIYF. The CDR3 region has the DNA TGCAGCGCCTGGGAACCTGGAAACACCATATATTTT.

This chain links TRBV28 with TRBJ1-1; 8 nucleotides line up with TRBD1. Germline V gives CDR1 MDHEN, CDR2 SYDVKM. This CDR3 region has 15 residues. The junction had 9 bases not matched to a gene; V was cut back by 6 bases and J by 3 bases. CDR3: CASRSGSGQDTEAFF. CDR3 DNA sequence: TGTGCCAGCAGGTCGGGTTCGGGACAGGACACTGAAGCTTTCTTT.

The DNA for the CDR3 is TGTGCCAGCAGTTACGGGGCCCCCGAGAGCTACGAGCAGTACTTC. Protein: CASSYGAPESYEQYF. V and J are TRBV6-5 and TRBJ2-7; a weak D match, TRBD1 (5 bases). The germline gives CDR1 MNHEY, CDR2 SVGAGI. The V end lost 2 bases, the J end lost 3 bases, and 14 bases lay between the germline ends. The CDR3 sequence is 15 residues long.

This clone was seen a few times. This chain connects TRBV12-3 or TRBV12-4 to TRBJ2-1, with D uncertain. V lost 7 bases to trimming and J lost 3 bases, with 10 bases between them. The CDR3 extends over 13 amino acids. CDR3 bases: TGTGCCAGCAAAAAAGGGTACTACAATGAGCAGTTCTTC. This codes for CASKKGYYNEQFF.

This clone came up a few times. The chain couples TRBV7-8 to TRBJ1-5; the D gene is possibly TRBD1 (5 bases). V was trimmed by 4 bases and J by 4 bases, leaving 11 bases between them. The CDR3 is 14 amino acids. CDR1 is SGHVS and CDR2 is FQNEAQ in the germline V gene. The chain's CDR3 is CASSSFDRNQPQHF. The CDR3 bases are TGTGCCAGCAGCTCCTTCGACAGAAATCAGCCCCAGCATTTT.

This chain links TRBV19 with TRBJ2-7, with D tentatively TRBD1 (5 bases). CDR3 length: 16 residues. CDR1 is LNHDA, CDR2 SQIVND, per germline (reference sequence). Trimming removed 3 bases from V and 3 bases from J, with 18 bases in between. The CDR3 DNA follows: TGTGCCAGTAGTATTAATGGAGTGGGGCTGCTCTACGAGCAGTACTTC. It specifies CASSINGVGLLYEQYF. Supplemented by reference TRBV19 and TRBJ2-7, the full variable domain reads DGGITQSPKYLFRKEGQNVTLSCEQNLNHDAMYWYRQDPGQGLRLIYYSQIVNDFQKGDIAEGYSVSREKKESFPLTVTSAQKNPTAFYLCASSINGVGLLYEQYFGPGTRLTVT.

This sequence joins TRBV7-9 and TRBJ1-4; the match to TRBD1 covers 10 bases. This CDR3 has 17 amino acids. CDR1 and CDR2 from the germline V gene are SEHNR and FQNEAQ (reference sequence). J was trimmed by 7 bases and V by 4 bases; bases with no gene match: 12. CDR3 in DNA: TGTGCCAGCAGCTCCCGGGACAGGGGTAGAGAATTTGAAAAACTGTTTTTT. Its translation: CASSSRDRGREFEKLFF.

The chain employs TRBV5-1 and TRBJ2-6; possibly TRBD1 or TRBD2 for D (5 bases each). Trimming removed 4 bases from V and 4 bases from J, with 15 bases in between. The germline CDR1 and CDR2 sequences are SGHRS and YFSETQ. The CDR3 loop spans 16 amino acids. The DNA for the CDR3 is TGCGCCAGCAGCCCTCCCGGGGCGGAGGGGGCCAACGTCCTGACTTTC. It codes for CASSPPGAEGANVLTF.

The CDR3 here is CASSLVMDEQFF. DNA for the CDR3: TGTGCCAGCAGCTTGGTGATGGATGAGCAGTTCTTC. This chain joins TRBV7-9 and TRBJ2-1; no clear D. The CDR3 contains 12 residues. The V gene's germline CDR1 is SEHNR and CDR2 FQNEAQ (reference sequence). V lost 3 bases and J 8 bases, leaving 8 bases between the germline ends.

This clone was seen just once. The chain joins TRBV6-5 to TRBJ1-1; D is possibly TRBD1 (6 bases). CDR3 length equals 14 residues. CDR1 is MNHEY and CDR2 is SVGAGI in the germline V gene. Trimming took off 5 bases at V and 0 bases at J, with 10 bases between the two ends. CDR3 sequence reads: CASSPGVLNTEAFF. CDR3 DNA: TGTGCCAGCAGTCCAGGGGTCCTGAACACTGAAGCTTTCTTT.

The chain couples TRBV30 to TRBJ2-1; D is uncertain. Trimming shortened V by 0 bases and J by 3 bases, and 9 bases separated the two germline ends. This CDR3 spans 14 amino acids. Germline V gene data show CDR1 as GTSNPN and CDR2 as SVGIG (reference sequence). The CDR3 reads CAWSVGGNYNEQFF. CDR3 nucleotides: TGTGCCTGGAGTGTGGGCGGAAACTACAATGAGCAGTTCTTC.

The chain employs TRBV7-3 and TRBJ1-5; the D gene is possibly TRBD1 (5 bases). Trimming shortened V by 4 bases and J by 0 bases, and 13 bases separated the two germline ends. Germline CDR1 is SGHTA and CDR2 is FQGTGA. The CDR3 extends over 16 amino acids. The CDR3 DNA follows: TGTGCCAGCAGCTCCCCCCAGGGCAATAGCAATCAGCCCCAGCATTTT. It translates to CASSSPQGNSNQPQHF. Full variable domain (rest looked up from reference TRBV7-3 and TRBJ1-5): GAGVSQTPSNKVTEKGKYVELRCDPISGHTALYWYRQSLGQGPEFLIYFQGTGAADDSGLPNDRFFAVRPEGSVSTLKIQRTERGDSAVYLCASSSPQGNSNQPQHFGDGTRLSIL.

The V and J genes are TRBV29-1 and TRBJ2-3, with 7 bases aligning to TRBD2. Germline V CDR1 and CDR2: SQVTM, ANQGSEA. The CDR3 sequence is 14 residues long. The V and J ends lost 5 bases and 5 bases, in that order; junction bases with no gene match: 10. The CDR3 loop reads CSVLGRGEGDTQYF. The CDR3, as DNA: TGCAGCGTTCTAGGGCGCGGGGAGGGAGATACGCAGTATTTT.

Only a few counts were recorded for this clone. This specimen includes other DNA sequences encoding the same CDR3. This chain links TRBV5-6 with TRBJ2-7; D perhaps matches TRBD1 (5 bases). In germline, CDR1 is SGHDT, CDR2 YYEEEE. V gave up 4 bases and J gave up 4 bases, with 9 bases separating them. The CDR3 consists of 12 residues. CDR3 coding DNA: TGTGCCAGCAGCCTGACAGCTTACGAGCAGTACTTC. It yields the protein CASSLTAYEQYF.

The rearrangement links TRBV13 to TRBJ1-1; D uncertain. CDR1 is PRHDT, CDR2 FYEKMQ, per germline (reference sequence). The CDR3 contains 16 residues. V was cut by 1 base and J by 0 bases, with 12 bases left in between. The CDR3 sequence: CASSLVAGGMNTEAFF. CDR3 in DNA: TGTGCCAGCAGCTTAGTTGCGGGCGGCATGAACACTGAAGCTTTCTTT.

This chain links TRBV6-5 with TRBJ1-3; maybe TRBD1 (6 bases). Germline CDR1 MNHEY, CDR2 SVGAGI. CDR3 length equals 15 residues. Trimming pared 0 bases from V and 4 bases from J, leaving 10 bases between. The CDR3 nucleotides are TGTGCCAGCAGTTACTCCCAGGGGAGGGGAAACACCATATATTTT. Protein product: CASSYSQGRGNTIYF.